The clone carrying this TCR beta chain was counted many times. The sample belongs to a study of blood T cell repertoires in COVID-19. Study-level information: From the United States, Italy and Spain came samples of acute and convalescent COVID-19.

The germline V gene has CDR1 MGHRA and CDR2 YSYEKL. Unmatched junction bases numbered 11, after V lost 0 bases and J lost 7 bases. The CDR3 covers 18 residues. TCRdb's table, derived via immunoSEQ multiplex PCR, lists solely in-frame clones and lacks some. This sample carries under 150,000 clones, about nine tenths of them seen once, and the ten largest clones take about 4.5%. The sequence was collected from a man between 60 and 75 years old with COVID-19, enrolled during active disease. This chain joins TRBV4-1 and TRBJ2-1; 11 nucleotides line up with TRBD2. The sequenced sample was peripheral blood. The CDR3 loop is CASSQERASGRRGNEQFF. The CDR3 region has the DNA TGCGCCAGCAGCCAAGAGCGGGCTAGCGGGAGGCGCGGGAATGAGCAGTTCTTC.